Listed here are 30 T cell receptor beta chains from one sample, sequenced in a study of human T cells and chemical hapten exposure. As for time point: patch test 3, about 24 weeks after DPC sensitization. Noted treatment: therapeutic diphenylcyclopropenone sensitization with weekly scalp DPC. TCRdb reprocessed the RACE reads via MiXCR and lists one record per CDR3 protein. This table has about 82,000 distinct CDR3 sequences, over 10% appearing once. Sequenced material: whole blood, taken in connection with sensitization to the hapten diphenylcyclopropenone (DPC). All receptors come from a woman in her forties or fifties with alopecia areata. Some clones in this sample may be carry-over from other donors' samples.

Ten or more counts support this clonotype. DNA of the CDR3: TGTGCCAGCTCACCATCCCAAGAGACCCAGTACTTC. This sequence encodes CASSPSQETQYF. This sequence joins TRBV18 and TRBJ2-5; unclear D gene. CDR1 KGHSH and CDR2 LQKENI come from the germline V gene. V dropped 2 bases and J dropped 1 base, with 2 bases sitting between them. The CDR3 is 12 residues long.

This clonotype was recorded a few times. This chain joins TRBV29-1 and TRBJ2-1; no reliable D call. CDR1 is SQVTM, CDR2 ANQGSEA, per germline. With 3 bases removed from V and 1 base from J, the gap between germline ends came to 7 bases. There are 13 residues in the CDR3. The CDR3 DNA follows: TGCAGCGTTGACGGTGGTTCCTACAATGAGCAGTTCTTC. Translating it yields CSVDGGSYNEQFF.

This chain uses TRBV3-1 with TRBJ1-1; D uncertain. The V gene's germline CDR1 is LGHDT and CDR2 YNNKEL (reference sequence). The CDR3 is 16 amino acids. V lost 5 bases and J lost 0, with 16 bases in between. The CDR3 protein is CASSSTRRVVNTEAFF. CDR3 in DNA: TGTGCCAGCAGCTCAACCCGGAGGGTAGTGAACACTGAAGCTTTCTTT.

There are a few counts of this clonotype. The V gene is TRBV5-1, the J gene TRBJ2-7; no clear D. Trimming pared 0 bases from V and 5 bases from J, leaving 6 bases between. Germline CDR1 is SGHRS and CDR2 is YFSETQ. The CDR3 runs to 12 residues. CDR3 nucleotide sequence: TGCGCCAGCAGCTTGGGCGTACACGAGCAGTACTTC. Encoded protein: CASSLGVHEQYF.

This clonotype was observed a handful of times. The genes are TRBV20-1 and TRBJ2-3, with D unclear. Looked up from germline, CDR1 is DFQATT and CDR2 is SNEGSKA (reference sequence). The CDR3 length is 14 residues. Trimming left V 4 bases short and J 1 base short, with 12 bases between. This chain's CDR3 is CSAMPRPGTDTQYF. Here the CDR3 DNA reads TGCAGTGCTATGCCTAGACCCGGCACAGATACGCAGTATTTT.

This clonotype was seen many times. The chain links TRBV4-2 to TRBJ1-1; TRBD1 matches at 7 bases. In germline, CDR1 is LGHNA, CDR2 YNFKEQ. The V segment lost 0 bases and the J segment 6 bases; nucleotides outside the gene matches: 4. The CDR3 is 14 amino acids. The DNA of the CDR3 is TGTGCCAGCAGCCAAGAGAACCAGGGGGCTGAAGCTTTCTTT. Translating gives CASSQENQGAEAFF.

This rearrangement joins TRBV12-3 or TRBV12-4 to TRBJ2-1; unclear D gene. Trimming removed 5 bases at V and 4 bases at J, with 15 bases between. This CDR3 is 15 amino acids long. CDR3 sequence: CASSRNIRTYNEQFF. As DNA, the CDR3 is TGTGCCAGCAGTCGAAATATACGAACATACAATGAGCAGTTCTTC.

This clonotype occurred a few times. The V gene is TRBV11-2, the J gene TRBJ1-1, with TRBD1 identical over 9 bases. V dropped 2 bases and J dropped 3; count of bases not matched to a gene: 4. Germline V gene data show CDR1 as SGHAT and CDR2 as FQNNGV. The CDR3 loop spans 15 amino acids. The CDR3 reads CASSLYRGRDTEAFF. The CDR3 nucleotides are TGTGCCAGCAGCTTATACAGGGGGCGAGACACTGAAGCTTTCTTT.

This rearrangement joins TRBV29-1 to TRBJ1-1; D unclear. Germline CDR1 and CDR2: SQVTM and ANQGSEA. The CDR3 loop spans 13 amino acids. V was pared by 3 bases and J by 4 bases, with 12 bases between. The CDR3 loop reads CSVEGSAGTEAFF. CDR3 sequence (DNA): TGCAGCGTTGAGGGGTCGGCGGGCACTGAAGCTTTCTTT. The entire variable domain, with the rest obtained from reference TRBV29-1 and TRBJ1-1, is as follows: SAVISQKPSRDICQRGTSLTIQCQVDSQVTMMFWYRQQPGQSLTLIATANQGSEATYESGFVIDKFPISRPNLTFSTLTVSNMSPEDSSIYLCSVEGSAGTEAFFGQGTRLTVV.

This clonotype has more than one count but fewer than ten. The chain recombines TRBV7-8 with TRBJ2-5, with unresolved D. The CDR3 is 13 amino acids. Trimming took 5 bases from V and 4 from J, leaving 11 bases between them. Germline CDR1 SGHVS, CDR2 FQNEAQ. CDR3 sequence (DNA): TGTGCCAGCAGCCTAGTAGAGGCAGAGACCCAGTACTTC. Translation gives CASSLVEAETQYF.

This clonotype was picked up a small number of times. The chain employs TRBV3-1 and TRBJ2-3; D not certain. The CDR3 length is 13 residues. V lost 0 bases to trimming and J lost 4 bases, with 5 bases between them. The germline gives CDR1 LGHDT, CDR2 YNNKEL (reference sequence). The CDR3 loop is CASSQDDPDTQYF. The CDR3 nucleotides are TGTGCCAGCAGCCAAGACGACCCAGATACGCAGTATTTT.

This clonotype was recorded a few times. The chain is built from TRBV6-5 and TRBJ2-1, with 9 bases that match TRBD2. Germline loops: CDR1 MNHEY, CDR2 SVGAGI. The V and J ends lost 7 bases and 2 bases, in that order; junction bases with no gene match: 0. This CDR3 region has 13 residues. CDR3 loop: CASTSGTYNEQFF. The CDR3 DNA is TGTGCCAGCACTAGCGGGACCTACAATGAGCAGTTCTTC.

This clonotype occurred many times. This rearrangement joins TRBV20-1 to TRBJ1-3, with D hard to call. In germline, CDR1 is DFQATT, CDR2 SNEGSKA (reference sequence). Trimming left V 4 bases short and J 5 bases short, with 12 bases between. The CDR3 contains 13 residues. For the CDR3, the DNA is TGCAGTGCTAACCGCGACCCGAGAAACACCATATATTTT. This encodes CSANRDPRNTIYF.

In its sample, this clonotype was seen many times. The rearrangement links TRBV7-8 to TRBJ1-4, with TRBD1 matching over 9 bases. The germline gives CDR1 SGHVS, CDR2 FQNEAQ. The CDR3 consists of 18 residues. V was clipped by 1 base and J by 11 bases; unmatched bases: 17. This CDR3 is CASSLGKKTGTGIWKLFF. For the CDR3, the DNA is TGTGCCAGCAGCTTAGGAAAAAAAACCGGGACAGGGATATGGAAACTGTTTTTT.

V gene TRBV28 combines with J gene TRBJ1-6; 7 bases align to TRBD1. CDR1 is MDHEN, CDR2 SYDVKM, per germline. The V gene end was trimmed by 11 bases and the J gene end by 11 bases; junction bases not matched to a gene: 9. There are 12 residues in the CDR3. CDR3 in amino acids: CACNTGDTPLHF. CDR3 nucleotides: TGTGCCTGCAATACAGGGGATACACCCCTCCACTTT. The full variable domain, in which reference TRBV28 and TRBJ1-6 provide the parts outside the CDR3, is DVKVTQSSRYLVKRTGEKVFLECVQDMDHENMFWYRQDPGLGLRLIYFSYDVKMKEKGDIPEGYSVSREKKERFSLILESASTNQTSMYLCACNTGDTPLHFGNGTRLTVT.

In its sample, this clonotype was seen many times. This chain uses TRBV9 with TRBJ1-1; no clear D. This CDR3 has 14 amino acids. The V end lost 4 bases, the J end lost 2 bases, and 12 bases lay between the germline ends. Germline V CDR1 and CDR2: SGDLS, YYNGEE. The CDR3: CASSPSGVNTEAFF. The CDR3 DNA reads as TGTGCCAGCAGCCCAAGTGGGGTCAACACTGAAGCTTTCTTT.

This clonotype was seen repeatedly, ten times or more. The V and J genes are TRBV12-3 or TRBV12-4 and TRBJ2-3; TRBD1 matches 10 bases. J lost 4 bases, V lost 7 bases, and 8 bases had no gene match. The CDR3 sequence is 15 residues long. DNA for the CDR3: TGTGCCAGCACTTCGACAGGGGGCCCGGCAGATACGCAGTATTTT. It yields the protein CASTSTGGPADTQYF.

The chain carries TRBV15 and TRBJ1-5; D is uncertain. Germline loops: CDR1 LNHNV, CDR2 YYDKDF (reference sequence). This CDR3 is 16 amino acids long. V was pared by 1 base and J by 1 base, with 11 bases between. CDR3 amino acids: CATSRAGLGSNQPQHF. CDR3 sequence (DNA): TGTGCCACCAGCAGAGCGGGGTTGGGGAGCAATCAGCCCCAGCATTTT.

This clonotype has a handful of counts. The chain uses TRBV15 and TRBJ2-3; TRBD2 is a possible D gene (5 bases). Between the trimmed V and J ends, which lost 0 bases and 6 bases, there was a span of 13 bases. Germline lookup yields CDR1 LNHNV and CDR2 YYDKDF (reference sequence). CDR3 length: 15 amino acids. The CDR3: CATSREKATGDTQYF. Here the CDR3 DNA reads TGTGCCACCAGCAGAGAAAAGGCCACGGGGGATACGCAGTATTTT.

The chain carries TRBV6-1 and TRBJ1-6; 8 bases agree with TRBD1. CDR1 and CDR2 from the germline V gene are MNHNS and SASEGT. The CDR3 spans 15 residues. The J segment lost 9 bases and the V segment lost 2 bases, leaving 6 bases of the junction unmatched. The CDR3 nucleotides read TGTGCCAGCAGTGAACTCCAACAGGGGGGTTCACCCCTCCACTTT. Translation gives CASSELQQGGSPLHF.

This clonotype was seen repeatedly, ten times or more. This chain uses TRBV9 with TRBJ2-1, with TRBD2 matching over 7 bases. The germline gives CDR1 SGDLS, CDR2 YYNGEE. V lost 3 bases to trimming and J lost 2 bases; unmatched junction nucleotides: 5. This CDR3 contains 15 residues. The CDR3 loop is CASSGTSWAYNEQFF. The CDR3 nucleotides read TGTGCCAGCAGCGGGACTAGTTGGGCCTACAATGAGCAGTTCTTC.

The genes are TRBV5-5 and TRBJ1-5; D call uncertain. This CDR3 has 14 residues. Trimming removed 0 bases at V and 5 bases at J, with 9 bases between. The germline V gene has CDR1 SGHKS and CDR2 YYEKEE (reference sequence). The CDR3 coding sequence is TGTGCCAGCAGCTTGGTGGGCACCGATCAGCCCCAGCATTTT. It yields the protein CASSLVGTDQPQHF. The variable domain in full, with the rest retrieved from reference TRBV5-5 and TRBJ1-5, is DAGVTQSPTHLIKTRGQQVTLRCSPISGHKSVSWYQQVLGQGPQFIFQYYEKEERGRGNFPDRFSARQFPNYSSELNVNALLLGDSALYLCASSLVGTDQPQHFGDGTRLSIL.

This clonotype was recorded many times. The chain recombines TRBV6-1 with TRBJ2-6; TRBD1 aligns across 9 bases. CDR3 size: 16 residues. The germline V gene has CDR1 MNHNS and CDR2 SASEGT. J gave up 1 base and V 6 bases, and 4 bases lay outside the gene matches. CDR3 region: CASRDRGLSGANVLTF. In nucleotides, the CDR3 is TGTGCCAGCAGGGACAGGGGTCTGTCTGGGGCCAACGTCCTGACTTTC.

In its sample, this clonotype was seen a few times. The chain combines TRBV12-3 or TRBV12-4 with TRBJ1-4, with D unresolved. Deletions cut 3 bases from V and 8 bases from J, with 10 bases between. CDR3 length equals 13 residues. The CDR3 loop reads CASSLWTGEKLFF. The CDR3 DNA reads TGTGCCAGCAGTTTGTGGACGGGGGAAAAACTGTTTTTT.

This clonotype came up many times. V and J are TRBV12-3 or TRBV12-4 and TRBJ2-5; D ambiguous. The CDR3 spans 16 residues. The V end lost 4 bases, the J end lost 2 bases, and 17 bases lay between the germline ends. CDR3 sequence (DNA): TGTGCCAGCAGTTACCGGACCCTCTTGGTGCAAGAGACCCAGTACTTC. Translating gives CASSYRTLLVQETQYF.

This clonotype was seen repeatedly, ten times or more. The chain couples TRBV29-1 to TRBJ2-7, with 10 bases aligning to TRBD1. CDR1 SQVTM and CDR2 ANQGSEA come from the germline V gene. This CDR3 region has 12 residues. Unmatched junction bases numbered 3, after V lost 5 bases and J lost 5 bases. CDR3 sequence (DNA): TGCAGCGTTCGACAGGGGGCTGACGAGCAGTACTTC. As protein: CSVRQGADEQYF.

This chain uses TRBV27 with TRBJ2-7, with TRBD2 as a possible D gene (5 bases). The germline V and J ends were trimmed by 1 base and 6 bases, with 10 bases remaining between them. Germline V gene data show CDR1 as MNHEY and CDR2 as SMNVEV (reference sequence). This CDR3 is 13 amino acids long. The CDR3 loop is CASSLYLAREQYF. DNA of the CDR3: TGTGCCAGCAGTTTATACCTAGCCCGCGAGCAGTACTTC.

The sample holds many counts of this clonotype. This chain joins TRBV10-2 and TRBJ1-4; TRBD1 matches at 8 bases. The germline V gene has CDR1 WSHSY and CDR2 SAAADI. The CDR3 contains 15 residues. Trimming removed 7 bases from V and 0 bases from J; junction bases left unmatched: 4. CDR3 sequence (DNA): TGCGCCAGCACCGACAGGGGTTCAACTAATGAAAAACTGTTTTTT. Protein sequence: CASTDRGSTNEKLFF.

This clonotype was recorded a few times. The V gene is TRBV30, the J gene TRBJ1-2; 7 bases are a match to TRBD1. This CDR3 region has 15 residues. The V and J ends lost 8 bases and 4 bases, in that order; junction bases with no gene match: 16. CDR1 and CDR2 from the germline V gene are GTSNPN and SVGIG (reference sequence). Written as DNA, the CDR3 is TGTGCCCTCACACAGGGGATACCTTCGATCTATGGCTACACCTTC. Translated, it gives CALTQGIPSIYGYTF.

This clonotype was observed many times. The CDR3, as DNA: TGCAGCGTCGGGGACAGGGCCGGGACTAGGGTGAATGAGCAGTTCTTC. Translation: CSVGDRAGTRVNEQFF. J is TRBJ2-1 and V is TRBV29-1, with D perhaps TRBD1 (9 bases). The CDR3 spans 16 residues. CDR1 SQVTM and CDR2 ANQGSEA come from the germline V gene. With 6 bases removed from V and 7 bases from J, the gap between germline ends came to 25 bases.